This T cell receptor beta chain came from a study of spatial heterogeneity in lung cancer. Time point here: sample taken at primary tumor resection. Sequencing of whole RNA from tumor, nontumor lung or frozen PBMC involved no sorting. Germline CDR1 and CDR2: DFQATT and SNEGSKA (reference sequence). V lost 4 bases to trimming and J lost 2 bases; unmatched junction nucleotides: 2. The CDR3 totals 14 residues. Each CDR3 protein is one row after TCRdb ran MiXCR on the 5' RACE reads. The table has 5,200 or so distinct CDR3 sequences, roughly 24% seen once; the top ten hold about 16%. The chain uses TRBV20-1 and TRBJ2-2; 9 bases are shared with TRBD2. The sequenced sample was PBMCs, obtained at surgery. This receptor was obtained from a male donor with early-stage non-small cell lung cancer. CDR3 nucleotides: TGCAGTGCTAATAGCGGGGGTAACACCGGGGAGCTGTTTTTT. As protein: CSANSGGNTGELFF.